This TCR beta chain was identified during a study of CD8 T cells in ankylosing spondylitis. General study results and limits: Apparently characteristic of ankylosing spondylitis blood was a TCR beta motif (under ten highly homologous variants). Significant enrichment of disease-linked clones was reported in matched ankylosing spondylitis synovial fluid.

Germline assignment: CDR1 ENHRY and CDR2 SYGVKD. The ends were cut back, 1 base at V and 6 bases at J, with 7 bases in the middle. This CDR3 comprises 12 residues. This clonotype was counted ten times or more. What it binds is not known. The authors made TCR beta libraries by quantitative 5'-RACE with molecular barcodes. TCRdb re-called the 5' RACE reads with MiXCR, one entry per CDR3 protein. Among 500,000 or so distinct CDR3 sequences listed, approximately 5% were seen once. What was sequenced was blood, either unsorted or a sorted T cell fraction (not recorded which). The genes are TRBV10-3 and TRBJ2-7, with D uncertain. The clonotype was recovered from a male donor with ankylosing spondylitis. CDR3 residues: CAISEWLAEQYF. The CDR3 bases are TGTGCCATCAGTGAGTGGCTGGCCGAGCAGTACTTC.